These T cell receptor beta chains were read from a single sample in a study of cytomegalovirus exposure and HLA in healthy donors. Produced via immunoSEQ multiplex PCR; TCRdb's table is partial and in-frame only. This table holds 95,000 to 150,000 clones, under 85% found once. Specimen: PBMCs. The receptors were sampled from a woman aged 45-65 years in good health and CMV-seropositive. CDR3s include the opening cysteine and the closing phenylalanine or tryptophan. D genes are given only for firm matches. Part of the rows lack a size; the others show once, few, many or a class for expanded clones.

v_call: TRBV27; d_call: TRBD1; clone_size: .; cdr3_length: 16; j_call: TRBJ2-7; cdr3_nt: TGTGCCAGCAGTTCCCCGACAGCAGGGGGATCCTACGAGCAGTACTTC; cdr3_aa: CASSSPTAGGSYEQYF
v_call: TRBV4-3; d_call: TRBD2; clone_size: .; cdr3_length: 16; j_call: TRBJ2-7; cdr3_nt: TGCGCCAGCAGCCAAGAAAACCTAGCGGGTCCCTACGAGCAGTACTTC; cdr3_aa: CASSQENLAGPYEQYF
v_call: TRBV7-8; d_call: TRBD1; clone_size: .; cdr3_length: 15; j_call: TRBJ1-2; cdr3_nt: TGTGCCAGCAGCTCGGGACAGGGGGCGATCTATGGCTACACCTTC; cdr3_aa: CASSSGQGAIYGYTF
v_call: TRBV18; d_call: .; clone_size: once; cdr3_length: 16; j_call: TRBJ1-5; cdr3_nt: TGTGCCAGCTCATCGATAGGGGGGGGCGGGAATCAGCCCCAGCATTTT; cdr3_aa: CASSSIGGGGNQPQHF
v_call: TRBV18; d_call: TRBD1; clone_size: once; cdr3_length: 14; j_call: TRBJ2-7; cdr3_nt: TGTGCCAGCTCACCACAGGGACAGGACTACGAGCAGTACTTC; cdr3_aa: CASSPQGQDYEQYF
v_call: TRBV9; d_call: .; clone_size: .; cdr3_length: 13; j_call: TRBJ1-6; cdr3_nt: TGTGCCAGCAGCCAGGGACATTCTTCACCCCTCCACTTT; cdr3_aa: CASSQGHSSPLHF
v_call: TRBV30; d_call: .; clone_size: .; cdr3_length: 16; j_call: TRBJ1-2; cdr3_nt: TGTGCCTGGAGTGTACATCGATCGGGGAATAACTATGGCTACACCTTC; cdr3_aa: CAWSVHRSGNNYGYTF
v_call: TRBV2; d_call: TRBD2; clone_size: .; cdr3_length: 15; j_call: TRBJ2-1; cdr3_nt: TGTGCCAGCAGTCCCAGCGGGGGCTCCTACAATGAGCAGTTCTTC; cdr3_aa: CASSPSGGSYNEQFF
v_call: TRBV7-2; d_call: .; clone_size: .; cdr3_length: 15; j_call: TRBJ2-1; cdr3_nt: TGTGCCAGCAGCTCAACGGCCTACAGTTTCAATGAGCAGTTCTTC; cdr3_aa: CASSSTAYSFNEQFF
v_call: TRBV10-3; d_call: TRBD2; clone_size: .; cdr3_length: 15; j_call: TRBJ2-1; cdr3_nt: TGTGCCATCAGTGCTACTAGCGGGCCTGAAAGCGAGCAGTTCTTC; cdr3_aa: CAISATSGPESEQFF
v_call: TRBV28; d_call: TRBD1; clone_size: .; cdr3_length: 14; j_call: TRBJ1-3; cdr3_nt: TGTGCCAGCAGTTTGGGACAGCCTGGAAACACCATATATTTT; cdr3_aa: CASSLGQPGNTIYF
v_call: TRBV10-1; d_call: .; clone_size: .; cdr3_length: 13; j_call: TRBJ1-4; cdr3_nt: TGCGCCAGCAGACTTAACAGGGATGAAAAACTGTTTTTT; cdr3_aa: CASRLNRDEKLFF
v_call: TRBV19; d_call: TRBD1; clone_size: .; cdr3_length: 15; j_call: TRBJ2-2; cdr3_nt: TGTGCCAGTAGTACTTGGACAGGGTCCGGCGGGGAGCTGTTTTTT; cdr3_aa: CASSTWTGSGGELFF
v_call: TRBV28; d_call: .; clone_size: .; cdr3_length: 12; j_call: TRBJ1-2; cdr3_nt: TGTGCCAGCAAGAGGGCTTCCTATGGCTACACCTTC; cdr3_aa: CASKRASYGYTF
v_call: TRBV7-2; d_call: TRBD1; clone_size: once; cdr3_length: 14; j_call: TRBJ1-5; cdr3_nt: TGTGCCAGCAAACTGGACAGGGGCAATCAGCCCCAGCATTTT; cdr3_aa: CASKLDRGNQPQHF
v_call: TRBV9; d_call: TRBD2; clone_size: .; cdr3_length: 16; j_call: TRBJ2-3; cdr3_nt: TGTGCCAGCAGCCTTCGACTAGCGGGGAGCACAGATACGCAGTATTTT; cdr3_aa: CASSLRLAGSTDTQYF
v_call: TRBV6-5; d_call: TRBD1; clone_size: .; cdr3_length: 14; j_call: TRBJ2-3; cdr3_nt: TGTGCCAGCAGTTACTCGGGACAGCCAGATACGCAGTATTTT; cdr3_aa: CASSYSGQPDTQYF
v_call: TRBV18; d_call: .; clone_size: few; cdr3_length: 13; j_call: TRBJ1-2; cdr3_nt: TGTGCCAGCTCATCGGACAAGACCTATGGCTACACCTTC; cdr3_aa: CASSSDKTYGYTF